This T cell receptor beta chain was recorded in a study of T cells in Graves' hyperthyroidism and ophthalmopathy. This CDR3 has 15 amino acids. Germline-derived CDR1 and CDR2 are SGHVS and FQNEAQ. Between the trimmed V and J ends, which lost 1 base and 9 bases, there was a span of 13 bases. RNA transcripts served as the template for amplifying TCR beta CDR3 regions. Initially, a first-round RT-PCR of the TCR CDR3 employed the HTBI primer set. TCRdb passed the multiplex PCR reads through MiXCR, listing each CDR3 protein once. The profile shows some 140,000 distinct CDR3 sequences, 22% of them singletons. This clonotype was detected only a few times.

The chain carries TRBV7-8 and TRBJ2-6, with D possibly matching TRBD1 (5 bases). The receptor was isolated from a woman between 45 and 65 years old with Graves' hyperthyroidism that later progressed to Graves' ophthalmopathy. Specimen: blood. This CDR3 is CASSLGLGQNNVLTF. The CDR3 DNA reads TGTGCCAGCAGCTTAGGATTGGGGCAGAACAACGTCCTGACTTTC.